What follows is one T cell receptor beta chain and its context. By its share of the sample, this clonotype is medium-sized (0.01 to 0.1%). Its binding antigen is unknown. One base away there is no much larger clone; base qualities are not given. This sample was taken from a study. Sequencing was carried out with an Illumina MiSeq. TCRdb ran its own pipeline on the public reads, namely fastp trimming at Q25 and MiXCR clone calling, and kept in-frame beta chains. Identical CDR3 proteins give one entry, which carries the most common genes and DNA. For this sample the table gives a few thousand distinct CDR3 sequences, of which about 9% were detected only once. Around 6.3% of the sample is taken by the ten largest. In the germline V gene, CDR1 corresponds to MNHEY and CDR2 to SVGEGT. The V end loses 4 bases and the J end loses 8 bases, and a stretch of 29 bases separates them. The CDR3 runs 18 residues from the cysteine to the phenylalanine. Only CDR3 DNA is held: 54 bases, read in frame from base 1.

This TCR was recovered from a human donor with rheumatoid arthritis. The sequence joins TRBV6-2 or TRBV6-3 to TRBJ1-2, with a weak D call of TRBD1 (5 bases match). Input material: CD4+ T cells from synovial fluid. The bases are TGTGCCAGCAGTTCCTCCGGGAAGCTTCAAGGAGGGGTTTACGGCTACACCTTC. Translated, it gives CASSSSGKLQGGVYGYTF.